This TCR beta chain was observed in a study of identical twins. This clonotype came up a few times. TCRdb ran MiXCR on the 5' RACE reads and lists one entry per CDR3 protein. The data contain a few hundred thousand distinct CDR3 sequences, about 24% of them singletons. V lost 3 bases and J lost 4, with 12 bases in between. CDR3 length: 14 amino acids. Germline CDR1 reads SNHLY; CDR2 reads FYNNEI. This sample was also put to use in a study of T cells expressing NK-cell markers. That source adds: Dominance of the CD3+CD56-NKG2C+ fraction by these clonotypes also held in several donors.

Specimen: CD4+ T cells sorted from blood. The TCR was taken from a woman aged 18-35 years in good health. The chain links TRBV2 to TRBJ1-1; no definite D call. The CDR3 DNA reads TGTGCCAGCAGTGACGCAAGGGCTCCCACTGAAGCTTTCTTT. Translation gives CASSDARAPTEAFF.